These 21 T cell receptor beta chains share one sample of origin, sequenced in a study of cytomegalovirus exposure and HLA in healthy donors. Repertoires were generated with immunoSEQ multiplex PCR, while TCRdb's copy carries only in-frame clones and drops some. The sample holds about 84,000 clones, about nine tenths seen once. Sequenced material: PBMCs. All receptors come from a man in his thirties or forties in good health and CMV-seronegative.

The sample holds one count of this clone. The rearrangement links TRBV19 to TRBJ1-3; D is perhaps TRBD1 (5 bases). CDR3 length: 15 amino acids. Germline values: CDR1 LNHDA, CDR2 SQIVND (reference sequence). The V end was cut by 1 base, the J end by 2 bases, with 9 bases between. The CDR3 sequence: CASSIGAGPGNTIYF. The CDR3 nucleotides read TGTGCCAGTAGTATAGGTGCGGGACCTGGAAACACCATATATTTT.

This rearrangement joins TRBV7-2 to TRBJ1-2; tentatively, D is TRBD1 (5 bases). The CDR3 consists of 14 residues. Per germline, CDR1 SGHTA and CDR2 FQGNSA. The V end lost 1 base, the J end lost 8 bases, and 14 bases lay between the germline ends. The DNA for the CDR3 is TGTGCCAGCAGCTTAGTGACCGACAGCCAGGGCTACACCTTC. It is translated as CASSLVTDSQGYTF. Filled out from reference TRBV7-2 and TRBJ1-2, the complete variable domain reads GAGVSQSPSNKVTEKGKDVELRCDPISGHTALYWYRQSLGQGLEFLIYFQGNSAPDKSGLPSDRFSAERTGGSVSTLTIQRTQQEDSAVYLCASSLVTDSQGYTFGSGTRLTVV.

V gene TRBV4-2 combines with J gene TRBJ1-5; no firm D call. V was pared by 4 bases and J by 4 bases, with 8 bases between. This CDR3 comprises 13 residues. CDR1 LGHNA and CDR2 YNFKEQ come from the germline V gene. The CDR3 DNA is TGTGCCAGCAGCCCGGGTTTAAATCAGCCCCAGCATTTT. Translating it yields CASSPGLNQPQHF.

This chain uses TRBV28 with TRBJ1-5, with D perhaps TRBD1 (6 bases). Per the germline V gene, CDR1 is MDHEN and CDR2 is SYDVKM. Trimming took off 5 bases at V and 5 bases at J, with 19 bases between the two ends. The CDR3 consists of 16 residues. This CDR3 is CASSQVGPGAHQPQHF. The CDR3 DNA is TGTGCCAGCAGTCAGGTGGGTCCAGGGGCCCATCAGCCCCAGCATTTT.

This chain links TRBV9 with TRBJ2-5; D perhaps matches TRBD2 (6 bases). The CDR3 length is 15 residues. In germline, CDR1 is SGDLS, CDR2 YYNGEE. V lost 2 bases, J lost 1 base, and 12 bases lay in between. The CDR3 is CASSVHASAQETQYF. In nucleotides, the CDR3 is TGTGCCAGCAGCGTCCACGCTAGCGCCCAAGAGACCCAGTACTTC.

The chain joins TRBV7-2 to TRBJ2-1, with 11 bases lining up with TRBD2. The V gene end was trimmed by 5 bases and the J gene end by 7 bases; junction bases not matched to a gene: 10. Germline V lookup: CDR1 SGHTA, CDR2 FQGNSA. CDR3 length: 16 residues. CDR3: CASSLLAGGPGNEQFF. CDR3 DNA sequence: TGTGCCAGCAGCCTTTTAGCGGGGGGGCCGGGAAATGAGCAGTTCTTC.

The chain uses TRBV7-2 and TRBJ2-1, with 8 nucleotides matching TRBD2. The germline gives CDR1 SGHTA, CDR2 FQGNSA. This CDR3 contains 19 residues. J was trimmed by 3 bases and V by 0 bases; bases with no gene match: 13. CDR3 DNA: TGTGCCAGCAGCTTAGCGGATGGACTAGCCGAACGGCTCTACAATGAGCAGTTCTTC. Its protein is CASSLADGLAERLYNEQFF.

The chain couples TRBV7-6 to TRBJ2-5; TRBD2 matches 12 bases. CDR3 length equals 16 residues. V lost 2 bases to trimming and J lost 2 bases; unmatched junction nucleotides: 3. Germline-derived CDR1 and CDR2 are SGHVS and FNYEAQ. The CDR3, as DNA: TGTGCCAGCAGCTTAAGGCTAGCGGGGGGGCAAGAGACCCAGTACTTC. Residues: CASSLRLAGGQETQYF.

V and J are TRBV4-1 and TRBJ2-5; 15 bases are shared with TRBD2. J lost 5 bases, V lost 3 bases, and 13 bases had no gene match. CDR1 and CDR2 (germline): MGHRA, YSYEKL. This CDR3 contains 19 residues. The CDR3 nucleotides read TGCGCCAGCAGCCACCCGGGACTAGCGGGGGGCCCTGGTCGGGAGACCCAGTACTTC. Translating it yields CASSHPGLAGGPGRETQYF.

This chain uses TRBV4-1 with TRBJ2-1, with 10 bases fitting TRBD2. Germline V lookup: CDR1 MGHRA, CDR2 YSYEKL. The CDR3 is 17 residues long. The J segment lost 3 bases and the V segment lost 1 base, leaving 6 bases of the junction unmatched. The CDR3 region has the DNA TGCGCCAGCAGCCAAGCCCTAGCGGGAGTGTTCTACAATGAGCAGTTCTTC. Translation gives CASSQALAGVFYNEQFF.

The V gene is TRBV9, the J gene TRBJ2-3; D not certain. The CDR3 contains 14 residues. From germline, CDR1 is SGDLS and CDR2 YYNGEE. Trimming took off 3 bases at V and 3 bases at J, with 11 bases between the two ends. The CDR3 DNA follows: TGTGCCAGCAGCGGGGCGAGTGATACAGATACGCAGTATTTT. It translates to CASSGASDTDTQYF.

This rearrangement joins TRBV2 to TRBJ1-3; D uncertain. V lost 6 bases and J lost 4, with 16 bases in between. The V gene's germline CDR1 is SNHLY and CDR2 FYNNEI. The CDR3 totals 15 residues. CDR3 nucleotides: TGTGCCAGCAGGATCCGGGCCCCGGGGGGAAACACCATATATTTT. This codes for CASRIRAPGGNTIYF.

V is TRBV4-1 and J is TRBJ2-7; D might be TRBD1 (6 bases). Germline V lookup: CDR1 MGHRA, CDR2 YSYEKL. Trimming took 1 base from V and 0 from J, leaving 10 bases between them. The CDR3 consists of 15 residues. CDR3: CASSQGQETSYEQYF. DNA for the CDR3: TGCGCCAGCAGCCAAGGACAGGAAACCTCCTACGAGCAGTACTTC.

The CDR3 loop reads CASSLDGTGTTDTQYF. The DNA for the CDR3 is TGTGCCAGCAGCTTAGATGGGACAGGGACCACAGATACGCAGTATTTT. The genes are TRBV7-2 and TRBJ2-3, with 9 bases that match TRBD1. Per the germline V gene, CDR1 is SGHTA and CDR2 is FQGNSA. The trim removed 1 base at V and 2 bases at J, leaving 4 bases unmatched. The CDR3 has 16 residues. The complete variable domain, with remaining parts taken from reference TRBV7-2 and TRBJ2-3, reads GAGVSQSPSNKVTEKGKDVELRCDPISGHTALYWYRQSLGQGLEFLIYFQGNSAPDKSGLPSDRFSAERTGGSVSTLTIQRTQQEDSAVYLCASSLDGTGTTDTQYFGPGTRLTVL.

DNA of the CDR3: TGTGCCAGCAGCCAGGGTAGCGGGAGCAAGGGCTACGAGCAGTACTTC. Protein: CASSQGSGSKGYEQYF. The chain combines TRBV14 with TRBJ2-7; TRBD2 matches 9 bases. There are 16 residues in the CDR3. Germline values: CDR1 SGHDN, CDR2 FVKESK. Trimming removed 3 bases from V and 3 bases from J; junction bases left unmatched: 9.

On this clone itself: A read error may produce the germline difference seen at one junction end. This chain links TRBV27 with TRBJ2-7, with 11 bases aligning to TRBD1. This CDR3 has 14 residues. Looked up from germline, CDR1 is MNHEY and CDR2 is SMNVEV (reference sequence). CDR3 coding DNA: TGTGCCACCAGTCGGGACAGGGGGTTCTACGAGCAGTACTTC. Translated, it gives CATSRDRGFYEQYF.

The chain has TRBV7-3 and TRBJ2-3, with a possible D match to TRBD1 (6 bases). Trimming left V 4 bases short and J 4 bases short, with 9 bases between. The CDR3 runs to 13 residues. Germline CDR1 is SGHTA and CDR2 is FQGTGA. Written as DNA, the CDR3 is TGTGCCAGCAGCTCTAAGGGGGCAGATACGCAGTATTTT. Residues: CASSSKGADTQYF.

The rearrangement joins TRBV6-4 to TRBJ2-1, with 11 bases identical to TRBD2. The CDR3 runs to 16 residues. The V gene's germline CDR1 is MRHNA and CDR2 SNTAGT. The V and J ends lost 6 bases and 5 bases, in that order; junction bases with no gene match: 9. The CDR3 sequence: CASSEIGTSGHNEQFF. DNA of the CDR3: TGTGCCAGCAGCGAAATAGGGACTAGCGGTCACAATGAGCAGTTCTTC.

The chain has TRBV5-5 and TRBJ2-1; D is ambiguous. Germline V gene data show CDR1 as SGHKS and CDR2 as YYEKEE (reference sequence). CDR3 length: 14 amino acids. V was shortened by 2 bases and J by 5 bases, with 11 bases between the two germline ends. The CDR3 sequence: CASSFATGNNEQFF. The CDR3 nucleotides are TGTGCCAGCAGCTTTGCGACGGGTAACAATGAGCAGTTCTTC.

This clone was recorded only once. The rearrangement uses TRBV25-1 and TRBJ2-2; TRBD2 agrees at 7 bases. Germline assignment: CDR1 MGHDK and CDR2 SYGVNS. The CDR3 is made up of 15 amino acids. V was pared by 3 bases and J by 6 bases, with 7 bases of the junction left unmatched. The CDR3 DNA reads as TGTGCCAGCAGTGATCTCTCTAGCGGCTCCGGGGAGCTGTTTTTT. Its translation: CASSDLSSGSGELFF.

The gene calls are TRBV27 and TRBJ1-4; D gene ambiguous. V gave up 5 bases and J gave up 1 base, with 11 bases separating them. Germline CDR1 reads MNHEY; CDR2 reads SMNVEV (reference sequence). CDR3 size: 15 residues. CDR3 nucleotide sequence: TGTGCCAGCAGTAAAAACGGGAGAACTAATGAAAAACTGTTTTTT. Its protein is CASSKNGRTNEKLFF.